One and the same sample provided the 27 T cell receptor beta chains below, sequenced in a study of T-cell reconstitution after alpha-beta-depleted transplantation in children. Unique molecular identifiers were used to barcode this TCRbeta library. MiXCR was run by TCRdb on the PCR reads, yielding one entry per CDR3 protein. The sample lists approximately 290,000 distinct CDR3 sequences; around a tenth were seen once. Material: peripheral blood, obtained 180 days after TCRalphabeta/CD19-depleted stem cell transplant. These receptors were collected from a male patient between 2 and 10 years old who had a stem cell transplant for chronic granulomatous disease, so the T cells may come from the graft donor.

This clonotype was found many times. The CDR3 nucleotides are TGTGCCAGCAGTTTCATGGCCCGGAGGGCTGAAGCTTTCTTT. Its protein product is CASSFMARRAEAFF. The chain has TRBV12-3 or TRBV12-4 and TRBJ1-1, with no clear D. The ends were cut back, 3 bases at V and 6 bases at J, with 14 bases in the middle. The CDR3 contains 14 residues.

This clonotype appeared many times. The V and J genes are TRBV9 and TRBJ2-7; D is possibly TRBD2 (6 bases). V was pared by 0 bases and J by 0 bases, with 10 bases between. Germline CDR1 is SGDLS and CDR2 is YYNGEE. The CDR3 runs 15 residues. This CDR3 reads CASSVDGGTSYEQYF. CDR3 nucleotides: TGTGCCAGCAGCGTAGACGGCGGGACCTCCTACGAGCAGTACTTC.

This clonotype appeared many times. The chain uses TRBV28 and TRBJ1-1, with 8 bases that match TRBD1. Germline CDR1 MDHEN, CDR2 SYDVKM. Trimming cost V 5 bases and J 4 bases; bases outside gene matches: 9. The CDR3 runs 15 residues. CDR3 nucleotides: TGTGCCAGCAGTCTTGGACAGGGTGGGAGCACTGAAGCTTTCTTT. Translation: CASSLGQGGSTEAFF.

This clonotype has ten or more counts. J is TRBJ2-1 and V is TRBV5-6; no reliable D call. Germline V gene lookup returns CDR1 SGHDT and CDR2 YYEEEE. V gave up 2 bases and J gave up 5 bases, with 11 bases separating them. The CDR3 contains 14 residues. The CDR3 protein is CASSFMGLHNEQFF. CDR3 nucleotides: TGTGCCAGCAGCTTCATGGGCCTCCACAATGAGCAGTTCTTC.

This clonotype was seen ten or more times. This chain links TRBV29-1 with TRBJ2-7, with D maybe TRBD1 (5 bases). With 6 bases removed from V and 2 bases from J, the gap between germline ends came to 14 bases. In germline, CDR1 is SQVTM, CDR2 ANQGSEA. The length of the CDR3 is 13 residues. DNA of the CDR3: TGCAGCGTAGGCCCAGGGAAACCCTACGAGCAGTACTTC. The encoded protein is CSVGPGKPYEQYF.

This clonotype has a count of ten or more. V gene TRBV12-3 or TRBV12-4 combines with J gene TRBJ2-7; D uncertain. The V and J ends lost 1 base and 0 bases respectively, with 7 bases between them. The CDR3 runs 14 residues. For the CDR3, the DNA is TGTGCCAGCAGTTTAGGGCAGTTCTCCTACGAGCAGTACTTC. Translated: CASSLGQFSYEQYF.

This clonotype has a handful of counts. The gene calls are TRBV4-2 and TRBJ1-6; TRBD1 is a possible D gene (5 bases). Looked up from germline, CDR1 is LGHNA and CDR2 is YNFKEQ. The CDR3 contains 16 residues. V was pared by 0 bases and J by 7 bases, with 13 bases between. CDR3 loop: CASSQEAGLGNSPLHF. The CDR3 DNA reads TGTGCCAGCAGCCAAGAAGCGGGGCTTGGAAATTCACCCCTCCACTTT.

This clonotype appeared many times. V and J are TRBV5-1 and TRBJ1-1; unclear D gene. Trimming removed 3 bases at V and 8 bases at J, with 11 bases between. The CDR3 totals 12 residues. Germline values: CDR1 SGHRS, CDR2 YFSETQ. In DNA form, the CDR3 reads TGCGCCAGCAGCTCGGACCTAGCCGAAGCTTTCTTT. It codes for CASSSDLAEAFF.

This clonotype has ten or more counts. The gene calls are TRBV5-1 and TRBJ2-1; possibly TRBD2 for D (6 bases). Trimming removed 8 bases from V and 2 bases from J, with 14 bases in between. CDR3 length equals 14 residues. Germline V gene lookup returns CDR1 SGHRS and CDR2 YFSETQ. The CDR3 here is CASPGGIPYNEQFF. CDR3 coding DNA: TGCGCCAGTCCGGGCGGGATTCCCTACAATGAGCAGTTCTTC.

The chain employs TRBV4-2 and TRBJ2-1; 13 bases agree with TRBD2. The CDR3 sequence is 18 residues long. With 3 bases clipped from V and 0 bases from J, the junction kept 5 bases outside the gene matches. Germline CDR1 and CDR2: LGHNA and YNFKEQ. CDR3 sequence reads: CASSQTSGRPSSYNEQFF. In DNA, the CDR3 is TGTGCCAGCAGCCAGACTAGCGGGAGGCCGAGCTCCTACAATGAGCAGTTCTTC.

This clonotype was detected ten times or more. The V call is TRBV27, the J call TRBJ2-1, with 8 nucleotides matching TRBD1. V gave up 8 bases and J gave up 3 bases; unmatched junction bases: 9. This CDR3 spans 15 amino acids. CDR1 and CDR2 (germline): MNHEY, SMNVEV (reference sequence). The CDR3 loop is CASSQGAGGYNEQFF. The CDR3 DNA follows: TGTGCCAGCTCCCAGGGGGCAGGGGGCTACAATGAGCAGTTCTTC.

This clonotype was recorded at least ten times. The rearrangement uses TRBV9 and TRBJ2-4, with no clear D. This CDR3 is built from 13 residues. V dropped 5 bases and J dropped 7 bases, with 13 bases sitting between them. Per germline, CDR1 SGDLS and CDR2 YYNGEE. CDR3 loop: CASSGPPVNIQYF. Written as DNA, the CDR3 is TGTGCCAGCAGTGGGCCCCCCGTCAACATTCAGTACTTC. Full variable domain (rest looked up from reference TRBV9 and TRBJ2-4): DSGVTQTPKHLITATGQRVTLRCSPRSGDLSVYWYQQSLDQGLQFLIQYYNGEERAKGNILERFSAQQFPDLHSELNLSSLELGDSALYFCASSGPPVNIQYFGAGTRLSVL.

On this clonotype itself: A much larger clone differs by one base, so this may be a read error. This rearrangement joins TRBV7-2 to TRBJ2-2; 7 bases are a match to TRBD2. The CDR3 runs 13 residues. Per the germline V gene, CDR1 is SGHTA and CDR2 is FQGNSA. CDR3 region: CASSLRRSGELLF. The DNA of the CDR3 is TGTGCCAGCAGCTTAAGAAGAAGCGGGGAGCTGCTTTTT.

At least ten counts were recorded for this clonotype. J is TRBJ2-5 and V is TRBV20-1; D may be TRBD1 or TRBD2 (6 bases each). The CDR3 is 13 residues long. V gave up 4 bases and J gave up 7 bases, with 16 bases separating them. CDR1 and CDR2 from the germline V gene are DFQATT and SNEGSKA (reference sequence). The CDR3 DNA is TGCAGTGCTATATATCGGACAGCGGGGACCCAGTACTTC. Amino acids: CSAIYRTAGTQYF.

The table lists this clonotype with many counts. The CDR3 region is CASSLQGHGYTF. CDR3 bases: TGTGCCAGCAGCCTTCAGGGCCATGGCTACACCTTC. This chain connects TRBV28 to TRBJ1-2; D is possibly TRBD1 (5 bases). Germline CDR1 MDHEN, CDR2 SYDVKM. The CDR3 consists of 12 residues. The ends were cut back, 6 bases at V and 6 bases at J, with 11 bases in the middle.

Ten or more counts support this clonotype. The J gene is TRBJ2-7, the V gene TRBV5-5; TRBD1 or TRBD2 may be the D gene (5 bases each). Deletions cut 4 bases from V and 3 bases from J, with 14 bases between. In germline, CDR1 is SGHKS, CDR2 YYEKEE (reference sequence). The CDR3 spans 14 residues. Written as DNA, the CDR3 is TGTGCCAGCAGCGTTCAGGGACGGATCTACGAGCAGTACTTC. It yields the protein CASSVQGRIYEQYF.

The sample holds many counts of this clonotype. The chain uses TRBV7-8 and TRBJ1-5; the D gene is possibly TRBD1 (6 bases). V was cut by 5 bases and J by 5 bases, with 10 bases left in between. The CDR3 runs to 13 residues. Germline loops: CDR1 SGHVS, CDR2 FQNEAQ. The CDR3 coding sequence is TGTGCCAGCAGCCCCACAGGGCATCAGCCCCAGCATTTT. As protein: CASSPTGHQPQHF.

This clonotype has more than one count but fewer than ten. The V and J genes are TRBV28 and TRBJ2-2, with D perhaps TRBD1 or TRBD2 (5 bases each). CDR1 and CDR2 from the germline V gene are MDHEN and SYDVKM. This CDR3 is built from 18 residues. V was pared by 4 bases and J by 3 bases, with 21 bases between. CDR3: CASSSIYRDELYTGELFF. CDR3 nucleotides: TGTGCCAGCAGTTCTATCTACCGGGACGAATTATACACCGGGGAGCTGTTTTTT.

The rearrangement joins TRBV5-4 to TRBJ2-2; the match to TRBD2 covers 8 bases. Germline values: CDR1 SGHNT, CDR2 YYREEE (reference sequence). With V trimmed by 2 bases and J by 5 bases, 11 bases remained unmatched. The CDR3 is 17 residues long. In nucleotides, the CDR3 is TGTGCCAGCAGCTTAGGCGGAGCGGGAGATGGAACCGGGGAGCTGTTTTTT. It encodes CASSLGGAGDGTGELFF.

This clonotype was picked up many times. The chain recombines TRBV20-1 with TRBJ2-5; 11 bases agree with TRBD2. This CDR3 comprises 14 residues. Germline V CDR1 and CDR2: DFQATT, SNEGSKA (reference sequence). V shed 3 bases, J shed 7 bases, and the junction held 7 bases outside the gene matches. CDR3 protein: CSARIAGGEWTQYF. CDR3 bases: TGCAGTGCTAGGATAGCGGGAGGGGAGTGGACCCAGTACTTC.

In its sample, this clonotype was seen a few times. V and J are TRBV29-1 and TRBJ1-2, with D unclear. V was cut by 7 bases and J by 1 base, with 7 bases left in between. The CDR3 extends over 11 amino acids. Germline CDR1 SQVTM, CDR2 ANQGSEA. CDR3 region: CSGSDNYGYTF. The CDR3 DNA sequence: TGCAGCGGGTCGGATAACTATGGCTACACCTTC.

The rearrangement uses TRBV4-1 and TRBJ2-6; perhaps TRBD2 as D (5 bases). This CDR3 has 16 amino acids. Germline V gene sequence: CDR1 MGHRA, CDR2 YSYEKL. Trimming pared 3 bases from V and 5 bases from J, leaving 14 bases between. CDR3 in amino acids: CASSQDRGWRANVLTF. In DNA, the CDR3 is TGCGCCAGCAGCCAGGATCGGGGTTGGAGGGCCAACGTCCTGACTTTC.

Comment on this clonotype: This may stem from a read error, because a much larger clone lies one nucleotide away. The J gene is TRBJ2-5, the V gene TRBV4-3, with D tentatively TRBD2 (7 bases). Germline lookup yields CDR1 LGHNA and CDR2 YSLEER. With 3 bases removed from V and 4 bases from J, the gap between germline ends came to 21 bases. The CDR3 loop spans 17 amino acids. The CDR3 DNA follows: TGCGCCAGCAGCCATGATCCAGGGGAGGGGTACCTAGAGACCCAGTACTTC. Translation gives CASSHDPGEGYLETQYF.

This clonotype was found many times. V gene TRBV20-1 combines with J gene TRBJ2-1; D is possibly TRBD1 or TRBD2 (5 bases each). The CDR3 contains 14 residues. CDR1 is DFQATT, CDR2 SNEGSKA, per germline (reference sequence). CDR3 in amino acids: CSTTGTSSYNEQFF. The CDR3 DNA follows: TGCAGCACGACCGGGACCTCCTCCTACAATGAGCAGTTCTTC.

The table lists this clonotype with a few counts. The chain recombines TRBV25-1 with TRBJ1-6; D is undetermined. Trimming stripped 8 bases from V and 3 bases from J, with 2 bases between. The CDR3 extends over 11 amino acids. The germline CDR1 and CDR2 sequences are MGHDK and SYGVNS. The CDR3 DNA sequence: TGTGCCAGCGGCTATAATTCACCCCTCCACTTT. Translating it yields CASGYNSPLHF.

This clonotype was seen at least ten times. This chain links TRBV12-3 or TRBV12-4 with TRBJ1-1; D is possibly TRBD1 (5 bases). CDR3 length: 14 residues. V lost 6 bases and J 2 bases, leaving 13 bases between the germline ends. Written as DNA, the CDR3 is TGTGCCAGCAGCCGTCGACAGATAAACACTGAAGCTTTCTTT. Translation: CASSRRQINTEAFF.

This clonotype appeared many times. The chain uses TRBV5-1 and TRBJ2-1, with 9 bases fitting TRBD2. From germline, CDR1 is SGHRS and CDR2 YFSETQ. This CDR3 is built from 19 residues. The V and J ends lost 2 bases and 11 bases, in that order; junction bases with no gene match: 23. Here the CDR3 reads CASSFLPPLSSGVGTKQFF. CDR3 sequence (DNA): TGCGCCAGCAGCTTCCTCCCTCCTCTCTCTAGCGGGGTTGGGACTAAGCAGTTCTTC.